This T cell receptor beta chain was found in a study of blood T cell repertoires in COVID-19. About the research overall: T cells, B-cell-depleted T cells, or PBMCs supplied cDNA or gDNA.

Per the study methods: Amplifying reference gene primers gave estimates of nucleated cell counts. Sequencing was performed with immunoSEQ multiplex PCR; in TCRdb, only in-frame clones are kept and a portion is missing. V and J calls and clone size are as listed in that table; D and trimming were resolved from the DNA. The table has over 200,000 clones, roughly 85% seen once. Looked up from germline, CDR1 is SGDLS and CDR2 is YYNGEE. V was trimmed by 3 bases and J by 1 base, leaving 12 bases between them. There are 15 residues in the CDR3. This clone was found once. Which cohort a participant joined came from the clinical history participants gave.

What was sequenced was PBMCs or T cells enriched from blood (not recorded which). The chain joins TRBV9 to TRBJ2-3; D unclear. This clonotype originated in a man younger than 40 who had recovered from COVID-19. The CDR3: CASSGGGYRTDTQYF. CDR3 in DNA: TGTGCCAGCAGCGGAGGTGGGTATCGCACAGATACGCAGTATTTT.